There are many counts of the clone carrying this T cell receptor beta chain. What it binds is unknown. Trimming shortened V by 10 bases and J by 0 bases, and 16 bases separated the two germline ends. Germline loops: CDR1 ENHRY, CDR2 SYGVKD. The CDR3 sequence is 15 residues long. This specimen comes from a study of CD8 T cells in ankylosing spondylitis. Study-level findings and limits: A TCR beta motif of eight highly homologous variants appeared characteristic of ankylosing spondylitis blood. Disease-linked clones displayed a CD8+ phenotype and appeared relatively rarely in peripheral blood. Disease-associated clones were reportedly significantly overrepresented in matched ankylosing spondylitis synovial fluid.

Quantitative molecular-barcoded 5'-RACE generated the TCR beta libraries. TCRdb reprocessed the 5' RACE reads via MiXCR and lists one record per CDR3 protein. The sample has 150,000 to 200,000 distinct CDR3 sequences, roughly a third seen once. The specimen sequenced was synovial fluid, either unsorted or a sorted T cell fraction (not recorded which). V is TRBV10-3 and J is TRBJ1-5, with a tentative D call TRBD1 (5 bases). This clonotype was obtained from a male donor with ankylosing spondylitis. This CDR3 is CATMGDGNSNQPQHF. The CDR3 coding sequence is TGTGCCACCATGGGGGACGGAAATAGCAATCAGCCCCAGCATTTT.